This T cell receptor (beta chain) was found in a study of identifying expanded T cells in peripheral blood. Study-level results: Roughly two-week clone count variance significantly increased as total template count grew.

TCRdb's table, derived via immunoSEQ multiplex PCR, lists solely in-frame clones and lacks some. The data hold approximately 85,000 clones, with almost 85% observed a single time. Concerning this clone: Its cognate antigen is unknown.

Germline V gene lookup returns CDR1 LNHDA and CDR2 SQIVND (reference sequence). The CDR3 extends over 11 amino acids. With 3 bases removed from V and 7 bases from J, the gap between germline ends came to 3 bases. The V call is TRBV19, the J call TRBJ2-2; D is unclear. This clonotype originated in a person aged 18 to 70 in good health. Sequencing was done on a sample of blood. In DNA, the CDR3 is TGTGCCAGTAGTATTATCGGGGAGCTGTTTTTT. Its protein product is CASSIIGELFF.